Sequencing of this TCR beta chain was carried out in a study of cytomegalovirus exposure and HLA in healthy donors. Turning to the study itself: Early release data held about 92 million unique TCRs from HLA-typed donors.

Study observations and caveats: Cytomegalovirus status was reportedly diagnosed by the classifier with high sensitivity and specificity. The study found most TCR sequences rare, yet found some public TCRs in many donors.

This CDR3 is built from 15 residues. V was pared by 5 bases and J by 4 bases, with 6 bases of the junction left unmatched. CDR1 is SGHTA, CDR2 FQGNSA, per germline. All donors participated as healthy donors of bone marrow. PCR used 60 Vbeta primers and 13 Jbeta primers. The data were produced by immunoSEQ multiplex PCR, yet TCRdb's version contains in-frame clones alone and is incomplete. The sample lists 100,000 to 150,000 clones, around 80% occurring once. Comments on this clone: Its antigen is not identified.

V is TRBV7-2 and J is TRBJ2-3; 10 bases agree with TRBD2. The sequence derives from a young man in good health and CMV-seronegative. Sequencing was carried out using PBMCs. In DNA form, the CDR3 reads TGTGCCAGCAGCCTAAGCGGGGGGGCCGCAGATACGCAGTATTTT. This gives the protein CASSLSGGAADTQYF.